This TCR beta chain was captured by sequencing in a study of blood T cells in healthy people across ages. Germline V CDR1 and CDR2: DFQATT, SNEGSKA (reference sequence). This CDR3 is built from 15 residues. Caucasian individuals from Russia who were healthy and aged roughly 6 to 95 acted as donors. A J-beta primer mix and a sample-barcoded 5' primer were used in a second PCR of about 7 to 12 cycles. TCRdb reprocessed the 5' RACE reads with MiXCR, giving one entry per CDR3 protein. The top ten hold 0.65% to 0.95% of the sample, which has under 1,100,000 distinct CDR3 sequences, roughly 24% seen once. This clonotype was counted a few times. The same specimen was also included in a second study, on T cells of mothers and their children.

The receptor comes from a girl aged 2-10 years in good health. The chain is built from TRBV20-1 and TRBJ2-5; TRBD1 aligns across 11 bases. The better agreement between TRBJ2-1 and the DNA end casts doubt on the J call. The sequenced material came from blood. The CDR3 loop is CSARGWDRGFDEQFF. The CDR3 nucleotides read TGCAGTGCTAGAGGATGGGACAGGGGGTTTGATGAGCAGTTCTTC.